Here is one TCR beta chain with its context. Per the original methods: Reference gene primer amplification in the assay estimated nucleated cell counts. The repertoire was sequenced with immunoSEQ multiplex PCR; TCRdb's copy has only in-frame clones and lacks some. That table supplies the V and J calls and clone size; D and trimming were determined from the DNA. Of roughly 91,000 clones in the sample, about four fifths were seen once. Germline CDR1 and CDR2: KGHDR and SFDVKD. The trim removed 3 bases at V and 0 bases at J, leaving 3 bases unmatched. The CDR3 is made up of 16 amino acids. This sample was taken from a study of blood T cell repertoires in COVID-19. At the level of the study: Sites across the United States, Italy and Spain contributed samples from acute and convalescent COVID-19. PBMCs, B-cell-depleted T cells, or T cells provided the cDNA or gDNA that made up the material.

Sequencing was performed on peripheral blood. The chain employs TRBV24-1 and TRBJ2-1; TRBD2 matches at 8 bases. The origin of this receptor is a man in his sixties or seventies with active or convalescent COVID-19. CDR3 nucleotide sequence: TGTGCCACCAGTGATCGGGGGGGAAGCTCCTACAATGAGCAGTTCTTC. Amino acid sequence: CATSDRGGSSYNEQFF.